This record concerns one T cell receptor beta chain sequence. At one end the junction does not follow the germline gene, possibly because of a read error. This sample was taken from a study of T cells in Graves' hyperthyroidism and ophthalmopathy. Looked up from germline, CDR1 is ENHRY and CDR2 is SYGVKD. There are 15 residues in the CDR3. TCR beta CDR3 regions were amplified from RNA. The HTBI set primed first-round TCR CDR3 RT-PCR. MiXCR, run by TCRdb on the multiplex PCR reads, gives a single entry per CDR3 protein. The profile shows under 700,000 distinct CDR3 sequences, approximately 44% of them singletons.

Sequenced: peripheral blood or thyroid tissue (not recorded which). The chain joins TRBV10-3 to TRBJ1-4; D possibly corresponds to TRBD1 (5 bases). This sequence was found in a woman younger than 35 with Graves' hyperthyroidism. The CDR3 DNA reads as TGTGCCAGCAGTTACGCCGGACGCCCAGGGGAAAAACTGTTTTTT. This sequence encodes CASSYAGRPGEKLFF.